Listed below are T cell receptor beta chains from one sample, sequenced in a study of blood T cell repertoires in COVID-19. Sequenced by immunoSEQ multiplex PCR; TCRdb stores in-frame clones only, minus some. This sample has fewer than 300,000 clones, with about four fifths found just once. The sequenced sample consisted of PBMCs or T cells enriched from blood (not recorded which). Receptors were obtained from a man aged 35-49 years who had been exposed to COVID-19. Each CDR3 is given without its conserved first and last residue. Only some rows state a clone size, as once, few, many or a class for expanded clones.

V	J	size	CDR3
TRBV29-1	TRBJ1-1	-	SVPPGTGTEAF
TRBV4-1	TRBJ2-7	-	ASSQELAGGPDEQY
TRBV11-3	TRBJ1-1	-	ASSTRDRGRTRNTEAF
TRBV12-3/TRBV12-4	TRBJ1-2	-	ASIGPLYGYT
TRBV11-3	TRBJ1-2	-	ASSSDQGIYGYT
TRBV4-2	TRBJ2-7	few	ASSQGEGSGAYEQY
TRBV30	TRBJ1-1	-	ACETGMRYEAF
TRBV10-3	TRBJ2-7	-	AISDQAYEQY
TRBV11-3	TRBJ2-1	-	ASSSQLSGGGREQF
TRBV21-1	TRBJ1-3	-	ASRASRNSGNTIY
TRBV6-5	TRBJ2-7	many	ASTYTGYEQY
TRBV2	TRBJ2-7	-	ASSGQGLYEQY
TRBV30	TRBJ1-2	-	AWARQLFYGYT
TRBV10-3	TRBJ1-1	once	AISDRGLGDTEAF
TRBV6-5	TRBJ1-1	once	ASSSKTGPTEAF
TRBV5-1	TRBJ1-2	-	ASSPTGEAGYT
TRBV10-1	TRBJ1-5	-	ASSESGGTGQPQH
TRBV10-2	TRBJ2-7	-	ASKERLIHEQY
TRBV10-3	TRBJ2-5	-	AISESASPLETQY
TRBV5-1	TRBJ2-5	-	ASSLAGTSIQETQY
TRBV5-1	TRBJ2-7	-	ASSLGGSAYEQY
TRBV18	TRBJ1-1	-	ASSPPVAGNTEAF
TRBV12-3/TRBV12-4	TRBJ1-5	-	ASSTGLQPQH
TRBV30	TRBJ1-1	-	AWSVAQREAF
TRBV11-2	TRBJ2-1	-	ASSLTGTSDRNEQF
TRBV7-3	TRBJ2-1	-	ASSLSGLAGEAEQF
TRBV18	TRBJ1-5	once	ASSRGDRRNQPQH
TRBV2	TRBJ2-7	-	ASSGPSGRGEQY
TRBV6-1	TRBJ1-5	-	ASSESPGVAQH
TRBV29-1	TRBJ2-5	-	SVAERDVETQY
TRBV19	TRBJ2-5	-	ASSSPVGIGGETQY
TRBV3-1/TRBV3-2	TRBJ1-1	-	ASSPHRARSEAF
TRBV29-1	TRBJ1-4	-	SVEADRLDEKLF
TRBV9	TRBJ1-3	-	ASSPPGQNTIY
TRBV15	TRBJ2-3	-	ATSSHLGPQY
TRBV7-6	TRBJ2-2	-	ASSYRGTGNTGELF
TRBV6-4	TRBJ2-1	many	ASSDGGTSDPLEQF
TRBV7-2	TRBJ2-3	many	ASSPSMSSDTQY
TRBV14	TRBJ1-2	-	ASSQDPRRDGEVYGYT
TRBV18	TRBJ1-3	-	ASSPRVQATVGSAGLSGNTIY